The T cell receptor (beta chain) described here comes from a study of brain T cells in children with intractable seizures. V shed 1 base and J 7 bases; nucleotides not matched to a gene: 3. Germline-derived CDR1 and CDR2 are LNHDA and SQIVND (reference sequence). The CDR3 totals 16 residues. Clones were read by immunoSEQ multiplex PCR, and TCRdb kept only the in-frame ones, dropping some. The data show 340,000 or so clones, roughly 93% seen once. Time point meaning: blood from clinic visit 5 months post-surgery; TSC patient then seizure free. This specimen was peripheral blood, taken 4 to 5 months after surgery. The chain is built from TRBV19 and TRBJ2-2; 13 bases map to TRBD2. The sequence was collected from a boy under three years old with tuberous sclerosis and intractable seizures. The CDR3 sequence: CASSIVGTSGVGELFF. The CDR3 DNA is TGTGCCAGTAGTATAGTTGGGACTAGCGGGGTCGGGGAGCTGTTTTTT.